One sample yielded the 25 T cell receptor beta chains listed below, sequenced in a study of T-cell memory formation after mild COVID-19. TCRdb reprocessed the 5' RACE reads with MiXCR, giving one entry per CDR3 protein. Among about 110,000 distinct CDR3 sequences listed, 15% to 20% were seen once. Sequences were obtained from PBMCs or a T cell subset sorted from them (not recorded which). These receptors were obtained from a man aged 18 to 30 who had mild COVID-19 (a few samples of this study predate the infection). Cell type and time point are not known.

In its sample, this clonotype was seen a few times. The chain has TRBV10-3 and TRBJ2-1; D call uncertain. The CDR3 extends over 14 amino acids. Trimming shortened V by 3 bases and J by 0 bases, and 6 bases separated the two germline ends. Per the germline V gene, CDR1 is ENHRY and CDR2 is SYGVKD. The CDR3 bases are TGTGCCATCAGTGAAGAACCCTCCTACAATGAGCAGTTCTTC. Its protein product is CAISEEPSYNEQFF.

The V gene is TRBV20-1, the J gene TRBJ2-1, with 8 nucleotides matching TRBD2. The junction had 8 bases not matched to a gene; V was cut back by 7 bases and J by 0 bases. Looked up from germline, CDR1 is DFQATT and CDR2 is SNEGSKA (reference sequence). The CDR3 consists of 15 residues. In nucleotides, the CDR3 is TGCAGTGTCAGGACTAGCCCGAGCTCCTACAATGAGCAGTTCTTC. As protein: CSVRTSPSSYNEQFF.

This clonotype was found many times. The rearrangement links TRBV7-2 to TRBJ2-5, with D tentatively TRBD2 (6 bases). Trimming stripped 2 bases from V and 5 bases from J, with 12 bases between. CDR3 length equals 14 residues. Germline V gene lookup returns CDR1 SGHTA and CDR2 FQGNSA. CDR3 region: CASSLMVAGETQYF. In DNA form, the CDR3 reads TGTGCCAGCAGCTTAATGGTGGCGGGGGAGACCCAGTACTTC.

The CDR3 sequence: CASSYSTSPGTAATGELFF. Here the CDR3 DNA reads TGTGCCAGCAGTTACTCGACAAGCCCCGGGACAGCGGCCACCGGGGAGCTGTTTTTT. This sequence joins TRBV6-5 and TRBJ2-2; 7 bases are shared with TRBD1. The CDR3 is made up of 19 amino acids. CDR1 is MNHEY, CDR2 SVGAGI, per germline. Trimming removed 0 bases from V and 4 bases from J; junction bases left unmatched: 14.

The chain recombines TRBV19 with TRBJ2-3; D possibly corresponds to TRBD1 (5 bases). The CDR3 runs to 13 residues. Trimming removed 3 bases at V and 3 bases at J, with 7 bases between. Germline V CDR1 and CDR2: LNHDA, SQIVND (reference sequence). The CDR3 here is CASSMQGTDTQYF. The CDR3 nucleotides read TGTGCCAGTAGTATGCAGGGAACAGATACGCAGTATTTT.

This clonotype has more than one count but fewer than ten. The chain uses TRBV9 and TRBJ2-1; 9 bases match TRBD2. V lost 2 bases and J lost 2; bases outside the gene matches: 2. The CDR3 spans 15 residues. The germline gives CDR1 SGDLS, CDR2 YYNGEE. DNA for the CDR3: TGTGCCAGCAGCGTTAGCGGGGGCCCCTACAATGAGCAGTTCTTC. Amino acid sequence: CASSVSGGPYNEQFF.

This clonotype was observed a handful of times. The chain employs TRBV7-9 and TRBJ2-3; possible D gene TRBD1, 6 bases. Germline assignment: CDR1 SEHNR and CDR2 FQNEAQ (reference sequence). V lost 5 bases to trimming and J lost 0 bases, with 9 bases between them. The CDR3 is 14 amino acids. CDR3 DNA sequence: TGTGCCAGCAGCATGACAGGTAGCACAGATACGCAGTATTTT. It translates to CASSMTGSTDTQYF.

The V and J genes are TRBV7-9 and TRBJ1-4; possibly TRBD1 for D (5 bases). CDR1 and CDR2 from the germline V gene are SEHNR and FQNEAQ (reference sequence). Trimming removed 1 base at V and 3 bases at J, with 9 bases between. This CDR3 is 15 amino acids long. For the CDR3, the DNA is TGTGCCAGCAGCTTAGAAGGCAGGGCTAATGAAAAACTGTTTTTT. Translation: CASSLEGRANEKLFF.

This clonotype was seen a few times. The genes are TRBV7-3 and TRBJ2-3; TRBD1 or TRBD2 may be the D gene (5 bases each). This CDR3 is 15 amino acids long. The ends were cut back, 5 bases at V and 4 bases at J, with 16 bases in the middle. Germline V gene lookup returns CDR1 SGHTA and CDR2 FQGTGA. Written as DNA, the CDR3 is TGTGCCAGCAGCCCACGGGGCAAGGGCGCAGATACGCAGTATTTT. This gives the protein CASSPRGKGADTQYF.

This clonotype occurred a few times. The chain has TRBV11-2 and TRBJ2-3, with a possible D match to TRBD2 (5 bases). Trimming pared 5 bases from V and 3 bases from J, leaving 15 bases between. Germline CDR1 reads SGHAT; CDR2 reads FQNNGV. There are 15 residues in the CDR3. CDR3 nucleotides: TGTGCCAGCAGCACGCGGGCCCGGGATACAGATACGCAGTATTTT. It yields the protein CASSTRARDTDTQYF.

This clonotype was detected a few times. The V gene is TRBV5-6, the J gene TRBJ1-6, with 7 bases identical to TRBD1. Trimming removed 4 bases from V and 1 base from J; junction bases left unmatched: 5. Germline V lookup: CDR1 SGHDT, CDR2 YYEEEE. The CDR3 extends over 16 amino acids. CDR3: CASSTRQGSYNSPLHF. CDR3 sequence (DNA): TGTGCCAGCAGCACAAGACAGGGATCCTATAATTCACCCCTCCACTTT.

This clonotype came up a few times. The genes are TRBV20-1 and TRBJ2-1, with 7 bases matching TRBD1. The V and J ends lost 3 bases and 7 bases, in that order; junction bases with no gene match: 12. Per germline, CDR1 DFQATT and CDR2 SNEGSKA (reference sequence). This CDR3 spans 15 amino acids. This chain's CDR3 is CSASRPGRGRNEQFF. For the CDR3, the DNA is TGCAGTGCTAGTAGACCGGGTAGGGGGCGTAATGAGCAGTTCTTC.

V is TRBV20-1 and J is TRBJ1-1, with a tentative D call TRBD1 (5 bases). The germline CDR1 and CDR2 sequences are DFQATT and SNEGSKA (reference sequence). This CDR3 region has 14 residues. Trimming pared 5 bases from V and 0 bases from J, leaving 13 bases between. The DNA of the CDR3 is TGCAGTGCTTCTTGGGGACCAGTGAACACTGAAGCTTTCTTT. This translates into CSASWGPVNTEAFF.

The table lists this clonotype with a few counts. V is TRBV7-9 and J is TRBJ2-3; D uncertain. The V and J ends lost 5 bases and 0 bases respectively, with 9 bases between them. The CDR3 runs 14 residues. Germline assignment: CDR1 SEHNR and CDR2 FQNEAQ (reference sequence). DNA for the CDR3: TGTGCCAGCAGCCTAGAGGCCAGCACAGATACGCAGTATTTT. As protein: CASSLEASTDTQYF.

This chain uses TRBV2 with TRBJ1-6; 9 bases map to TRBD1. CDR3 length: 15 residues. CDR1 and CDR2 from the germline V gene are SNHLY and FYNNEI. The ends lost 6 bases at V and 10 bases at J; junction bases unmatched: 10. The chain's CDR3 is CASRKDRGWGSPLHF. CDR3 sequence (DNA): TGTGCCAGCAGGAAAGACAGGGGGTGGGGATCACCCCTCCACTTT.

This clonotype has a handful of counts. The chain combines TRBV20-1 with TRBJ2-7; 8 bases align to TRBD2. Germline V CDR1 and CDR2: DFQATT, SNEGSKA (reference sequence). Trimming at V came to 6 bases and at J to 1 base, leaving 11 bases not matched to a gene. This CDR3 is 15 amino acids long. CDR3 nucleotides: TGCAGTGCCCCGGGGGGGAGTAGCGGGTCCTACGAGCAGTACTTC. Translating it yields CSAPGGSSGSYEQYF.

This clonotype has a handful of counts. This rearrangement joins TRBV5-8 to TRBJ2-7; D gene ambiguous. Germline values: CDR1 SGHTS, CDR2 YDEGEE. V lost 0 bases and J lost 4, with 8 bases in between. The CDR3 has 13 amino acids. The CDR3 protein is CASSLGDQYEQYF. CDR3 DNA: TGTGCCAGCAGCTTGGGGGATCAGTACGAGCAGTACTTC. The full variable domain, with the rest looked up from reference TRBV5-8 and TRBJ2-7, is EAGVTQSPTHLIKTRGQQATLRCSPISGHTSVYWYQQALGLGLQFLLWYDEGEERNRGNFPPRFSGRQFPNYSSELNVNALELEDSALYLCASSLGDQYEQYFGPGTRLTVT.

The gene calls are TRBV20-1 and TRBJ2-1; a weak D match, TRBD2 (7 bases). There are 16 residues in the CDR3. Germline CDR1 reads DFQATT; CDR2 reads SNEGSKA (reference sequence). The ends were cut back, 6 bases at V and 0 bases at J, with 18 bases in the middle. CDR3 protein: CSAPGWRGLSYNEQFF. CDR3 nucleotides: TGCAGTGCCCCCGGCTGGCGGGGGCTCTCCTACAATGAGCAGTTCTTC.

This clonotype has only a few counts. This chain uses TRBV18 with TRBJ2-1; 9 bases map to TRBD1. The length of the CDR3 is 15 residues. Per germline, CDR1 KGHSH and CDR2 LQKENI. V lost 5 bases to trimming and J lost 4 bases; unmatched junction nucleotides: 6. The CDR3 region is CASSAPGQGYNEQFF. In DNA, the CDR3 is TGTGCCAGCTCAGCCCCGGGACAGGGTTACAATGAGCAGTTCTTC.

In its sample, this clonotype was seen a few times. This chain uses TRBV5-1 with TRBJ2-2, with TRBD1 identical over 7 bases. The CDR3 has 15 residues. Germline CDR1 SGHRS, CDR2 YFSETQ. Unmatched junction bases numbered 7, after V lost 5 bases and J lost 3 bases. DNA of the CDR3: TGCGCCAGCAGATCGGGACAGACTTACACCGGGGAGCTGTTTTTT. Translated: CASRSGQTYTGELFF.

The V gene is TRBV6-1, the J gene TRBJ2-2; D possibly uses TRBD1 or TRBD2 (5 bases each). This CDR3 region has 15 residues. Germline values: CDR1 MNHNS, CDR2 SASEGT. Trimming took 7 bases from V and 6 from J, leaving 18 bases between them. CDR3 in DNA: TGTGCCAGCATCCTAGCCGGGACGGTATCCGGGGAGCTGTTTTTT. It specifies CASILAGTVSGELFF.

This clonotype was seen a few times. CDR3 coding DNA: TGTGCCAGCAGCCTAACACAGGGGAGGCAGCCCCAGCATTTT. Translation gives CASSLTQGRQPQHF. V and J are TRBV27 and TRBJ1-5; 7 nucleotides align to TRBD1. The ends lost 6 bases at V and 7 bases at J; junction bases unmatched: 9. Per the germline V gene, CDR1 is MNHEY and CDR2 is SMNVEV (reference sequence). This CDR3 is built from 14 residues.

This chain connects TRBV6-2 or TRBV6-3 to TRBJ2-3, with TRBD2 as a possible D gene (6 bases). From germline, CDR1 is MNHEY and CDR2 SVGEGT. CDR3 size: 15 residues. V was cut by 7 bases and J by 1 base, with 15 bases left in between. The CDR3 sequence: CASKRRASGTDTQYF. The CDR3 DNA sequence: TGTGCCAGCAAAAGGAGGGCTAGCGGCACAGATACGCAGTATTTT.

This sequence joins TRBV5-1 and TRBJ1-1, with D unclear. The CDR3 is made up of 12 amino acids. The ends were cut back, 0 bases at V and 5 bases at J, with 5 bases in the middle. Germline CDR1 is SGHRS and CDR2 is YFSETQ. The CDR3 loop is CASSLEGTEAFF. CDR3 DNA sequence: TGCGCCAGCAGCTTGGAGGGTACTGAAGCTTTCTTT.

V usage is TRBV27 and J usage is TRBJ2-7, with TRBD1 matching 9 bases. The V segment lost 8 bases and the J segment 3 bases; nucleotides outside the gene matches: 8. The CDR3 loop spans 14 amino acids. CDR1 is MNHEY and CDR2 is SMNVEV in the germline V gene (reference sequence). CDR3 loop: CASGRDRVFYEQYF. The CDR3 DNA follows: TGTGCCAGCGGACGGGACAGGGTCTTCTACGAGCAGTACTTC.